One and the same sample provided the 5 T cell receptor beta chains below, sequenced in a study of blood T cell repertoires in COVID-19. TCRdb's table, derived via immunoSEQ multiplex PCR, lists solely in-frame clones and lacks some. The sample shows over 90,000 clones, just under 85% of them seen only once. The sequenced sample consisted of peripheral blood. The source is a man aged 35 to 55 with active or convalescent COVID-19.

The chain employs TRBV25-1 and TRBJ1-2, with TRBD1 matching 9 bases. Germline V gene data show CDR1 as MGHDK and CDR2 as SYGVNS. V lost 2 bases to trimming and J lost 5 bases; unmatched junction nucleotides: 9. The CDR3 is 16 residues long. The CDR3 loop is CASSEMGTGFLYGYTF. The CDR3, as DNA: TGTGCCAGCAGTGAAATGGGGACAGGGTTTTTATATGGCTACACCTTC.

This clone was counted between two and nine times. This chain links TRBV6-6 with TRBJ1-5; 8 bases fit TRBD1. The junction had 13 bases not matched to a gene; V was cut back by 5 bases and J by 1 base. CDR1 and CDR2 from the germline V gene are MNHNY and SVGAGI (reference sequence). This CDR3 region has 18 residues. Here the CDR3 DNA reads TGTGCCAGCAGTCCCCGGACAGGGACAGCTTGGAGCAATCAGCCCCAGCATTTT. Translated: CASSPRTGTAWSNQPQHF.

V is TRBV19 and J is TRBJ2-3, with 11 bases lining up with TRBD1. This CDR3 has 14 residues. Germline CDR1 and CDR2: LNHDA and SQIVND (reference sequence). V trimming: 6 bases; J trimming: 1 base; junction bases outside the gene matches: 0. CDR3 DNA sequence: TGTGCCAGTAGGGACAGGGGGCGCACAGATACGCAGTATTTT. Its protein is CASRDRGRTDTQYF.

The CDR3 DNA is TGTGCCTGGAGTGCCGGAAGGGGGCCGGGAGGCTACACCTTC. Its translation is CAWSAGRGPGGYTF. This sequence joins TRBV30 and TRBJ1-2; TRBD1 matches 7 bases. Per the germline V gene, CDR1 is GTSNPN and CDR2 is SVGIG (reference sequence). After removal of 1 base from V and 8 bases from J, the junction contained 10 bases not matched to a gene. The CDR3 runs 14 residues.

The chain recombines TRBV11-1 with TRBJ2-3; 8 positions match TRBD1. The germline V gene has CDR1 SGHAT and CDR2 FQDESV (reference sequence). Trimming cost V 5 bases and J 5 bases; bases outside gene matches: 12. The CDR3 has 16 amino acids. The CDR3 sequence: CASSPLGRGLGDTQYF. The CDR3 DNA sequence: TGTGCCAGCAGCCCCCTGGGCAGGGGGCTTGGAGATACGCAGTATTTT.